The 5 T cell receptor beta chains listed next were all sequenced from one sample in a study of graft-versus-host responses after intestinal transplantation. Sequenced by immunoSEQ multiplex PCR; TCRdb stores in-frame clones only, minus some. Of about 51,000 clones in the sample, roughly 95% were seen once. Antigens for these TCRs are unknown. The sample was unstimulated CD8+ T cells sorted from spleen or lymph node cells, taken before transplant. These receptors came from a human donor who was the organ donor for an intestinal transplant.

The rearrangement joins TRBV13 to TRBJ1-1, with D hard to call. The V end was cut by 0 bases, the J end by 1 base, with 6 bases between. In germline, CDR1 is PRHDT, CDR2 FYEKMQ (reference sequence). The CDR3 has 14 amino acids. The CDR3: CASSLGHPNTEAFF. The DNA of the CDR3 is TGTGCCAGCAGCTTAGGACATCCGAACACTGAAGCTTTCTTT.

The rearrangement joins TRBV10-3 to TRBJ2-7; no reliable D call. CDR3 size: 13 residues. The V and J ends lost 11 bases and 3 bases respectively, with 17 bases between them. Per the germline V gene, CDR1 is ENHRY and CDR2 is SYGVKD. The CDR3 loop is CAHSFGQRYEQYF. The CDR3 DNA reads TGTGCCCACTCCTTCGGTCAGCGCTACGAGCAGTACTTC.

This rearrangement joins TRBV11-2 to TRBJ1-4; no definite D call. CDR1 SGHAT and CDR2 FQNNGV come from the germline V gene. V lost 2 bases, J lost 5 bases, and 12 bases lay in between. The CDR3 loop spans 15 amino acids. Here the CDR3 reads CASSLSAGFNEKLFF. The DNA of the CDR3 is TGTGCCAGCAGCTTATCGGCAGGCTTCAATGAAAAACTGTTTTTT.

The CDR3 loop is CASSGRNTEAFF. The DNA for the CDR3 is TGTGCCAGCAGTGGTCGGAACACTGAAGCTTTCTTT. J is TRBJ1-1 and V is TRBV11-3, with unresolved D. Germline V CDR1 and CDR2: SGHNT, YENEEA. The CDR3 consists of 12 residues. With 6 bases removed from V and 1 base from J, the gap between germline ends came to 6 bases.

The CDR3 is CATTQGSGEKLFF. CDR3 bases: TGTGCCACCACACAGGGATCTGGAGAAAAACTGTTTTTT. V and J are TRBV10-3 and TRBJ1-4, with D possibly TRBD1 on 6 matching bases. Germline V CDR1 and CDR2: ENHRY, SYGVKD. CDR3 size: 13 residues. V gave up 10 bases and J gave up 8 bases, with 17 bases separating them.